A single sample gave rise to the 23 T cell receptor beta chains below, sequenced in a study of blood T cell repertoires in COVID-19. Some clones are missing from TCRdb's copy, which holds only in-frame ones; the method was immunoSEQ multiplex PCR. The sample holds approximately 90,000 clones; roughly 80% are singletons and the top ten take around 21%. Sequenced sample: peripheral blood. The receptors stem from an elderly woman with acute or convalescent COVID-19.

Of note for this clone: Additional DNA sequences in this sample encode the identical CDR3. The chain carries TRBV18 and TRBJ1-1; the match to TRBD1 covers 8 bases. CDR3 length: 13 residues. Trimming removed 6 bases from V and 1 base from J; junction bases left unmatched: 1. The germline gives CDR1 KGHSH, CDR2 LQKENI. In nucleotides, the CDR3 is TGTGCCAGCTCGGGACAGGCGAACACTGAAGCTTTCTTT. This translates into CASSGQANTEAFF.

The rearrangement joins TRBV7-3 to TRBJ2-5; 11 nucleotides line up with TRBD2. The CDR3 has 18 residues. Germline loops: CDR1 SGHTA, CDR2 FQGTGA. With V trimmed by 0 bases and J by 3 bases, 9 bases remained unmatched. CDR3 nucleotides: TGTGCCAGCAGCTTAACTGCCACTAGCGGGGGCCCTAAAGAGACCCAGTACTTC. It yields the protein CASSLTATSGGPKETQYF.

V usage is TRBV5-1 and J usage is TRBJ2-1; D possibly corresponds to TRBD1 (6 bases). Trimming removed 7 bases from V and 2 bases from J, with 16 bases in between. Germline V gene sequence: CDR1 SGHRS, CDR2 YFSETQ. The CDR3 contains 15 residues. CDR3 sequence: CASARGTRPYNEQFF. Here the CDR3 DNA reads TGCGCCAGCGCCCGAGGGACACGTCCCTACAATGAGCAGTTCTTC.

This clone was counted a few times. The chain combines TRBV5-1 with TRBJ2-7; D is unclear. The germline gives CDR1 SGHRS, CDR2 YFSETQ. CDR3 length: 11 amino acids. Trimming pared 0 bases from V and 5 bases from J, leaving 3 bases between. The CDR3 region has the DNA TGCGCCAGCAGCTTGGCTCACGAGCAGTACTTC. Its translation: CASSLAHEQYF.

The chain combines TRBV5-1 with TRBJ2-1; 11 positions match TRBD2. There are 16 residues in the CDR3. Trimming took 0 bases from V and 10 from J; bases not matched to a gene: 9. CDR1 and CDR2 (germline): SGHRS, YFSETQ. CDR3 nucleotides: TGCGCCAGCAGCTTGGCTGGGAGCCTAGCGGGAGGCGAGCAGTTCTTC. Its translation: CASSLAGSLAGGEQFF. Together with reference TRBV5-1 and TRBJ2-1, the CDR3 gives the full variable domain: KAGVTQTPRYLIKTRGQQVTLSCSPISGHRSVSWYQQTPGQGLQFLFEYFSETQRNKGNFPGRFSGRQFSNSRSEMNVSTLELGDSALYLCASSLAGSLAGGEQFFGPGTRLTVL.

The genes are TRBV3-1 (or the pseudogene TRBV3-2) and TRBJ2-5, with 8 nucleotides matching TRBD2. J gave up 4 bases and V 4 bases, and 8 bases lay outside the gene matches. In germline, CDR1 is LGHDT, CDR2 YNNKEL (reference sequence). The CDR3 covers 15 residues. The CDR3 here is CASSRSGGVVETQYF. The CDR3 DNA is TGTGCCAGCAGCCGAAGCGGGGGAGTGGTAGAGACCCAGTACTTC.

The chain's CDR3 is CASRGTSGSYEQYF. As DNA, the CDR3 is TGTGCCAGCAGAGGGACTAGCGGCTCCTACGAGCAGTACTTC. The V and J genes are TRBV6-5 and TRBJ2-7; 11 bases align to TRBD2. Germline CDR1 and CDR2: MNHEY and SVGAGI. The CDR3 has 14 residues. The J segment lost 0 bases and the V segment lost 6 bases, leaving 1 base of the junction unmatched.

This clone was seen a few times. This sequence joins TRBV19 and TRBJ1-4; TRBD1 might be the D (6 bases). CDR3 length equals 17 residues. V was trimmed by 4 bases and J by 2 bases, leaving 17 bases between them. Germline V CDR1 and CDR2: LNHDA, SQIVND (reference sequence). As DNA, the CDR3 is TGTGCCAGTAGTACACCGACAGGCAGAGCGACTAATGAAAAACTGTTTTTT. This codes for CASSTPTGRATNEKLFF. Based on the CDR3 plus reference TRBV19 and TRBJ1-4, the full variable domain is DGGITQSPKYLFRKEGQNVTLSCEQNLNHDAMYWYRQDPGQGLRLIYYSQIVNDFQKGDIAEGYSVSREKKESFPLTVTSAQKNPTAFYLCASSTPTGRATNEKLFFGSGTQLSVL.

This sequence joins TRBV9 and TRBJ2-3; possible D gene TRBD2, 5 bases. The V end lost 0 bases, the J end lost 1 base, and 9 bases lay between the germline ends. Germline loops: CDR1 SGDLS, CDR2 YYNGEE. This CDR3 has 15 residues. The CDR3 sequence is CASSVGLGGTDTQYF. The CDR3 DNA sequence: TGTGCCAGCAGCGTAGGTTTGGGAGGCACAGATACGCAGTATTTT.

This chain uses TRBV13 with TRBJ2-7; D may be TRBD2 (5 bases). Germline-derived CDR1 and CDR2 are PRHDT and FYEKMQ (reference sequence). Trimming removed 5 bases at V and 7 bases at J, with 12 bases between. This CDR3 has 12 amino acids. The CDR3 region is CASSLGESEQYF. The CDR3 bases are TGTGCCAGCAGCCTGGGAGAGAGTGAGCAGTACTTC.

The genes are TRBV18 and TRBJ1-5, with D possibly being TRBD1 (6 bases). This CDR3 has 15 amino acids. Trimming took off 4 bases at V and 0 bases at J, with 10 bases between the two ends. Germline V gene data show CDR1 as KGHSH and CDR2 as LQKENI. The CDR3 sequence: CASSLGQISNQPQHF. The CDR3, as DNA: TGTGCCAGCTCACTAGGACAGATTAGCAATCAGCCCCAGCATTTT.

The V call is TRBV5-1, the J call TRBJ2-7; the D gene is possibly TRBD2 (5 bases). V lost 5 bases and J lost 2, with 26 bases in between. Germline V CDR1 and CDR2: SGHRS, YFSETQ. The CDR3 is made up of 18 amino acids. In nucleotides, the CDR3 is TGCGCCAGCAGTACGGATGAGGGCAAGAGGCTGTTGACCTACGAGCAGTACTTC. Translating gives CASSTDEGKRLLTYEQYF.

This clone came up a few times. The V call is TRBV3-1 (or the pseudogene TRBV3-2), the J call TRBJ1-6; 7 nucleotides line up with TRBD1. This CDR3 region has 15 residues. CDR1 LGHDT and CDR2 YNNKEL come from the germline V gene (reference sequence). J gave up 3 bases and V 6 bases, and 5 bases lay outside the gene matches. The chain's CDR3 is CASRSRQGYNSPLHF. The CDR3 region has the DNA TGTGCCAGCAGGTCCCGACAGGGCTATAATTCACCCCTCCACTTT.

The rearrangement links TRBV7-2 to TRBJ2-4; TRBD1 matches 12 bases. The germline V gene encodes CDR1 SGHTA and CDR2 FQGNSA. The CDR3 totals 15 residues. Losses at the gene ends were 6 bases for V and 9 bases for J; bases not matched to a gene: 9. CDR3 residues: CASRGGQGASSIQYF. Written as DNA, the CDR3 is TGTGCCAGCAGAGGGGGACAGGGGGCGTCAAGCATTCAGTACTTC.

This clone has a single count. The chain couples TRBV2 to TRBJ1-5, with D maybe TRBD1 (5 bases). Germline V lookup: CDR1 SNHLY, CDR2 FYNNEI. V was shortened by 2 bases and J by 2 bases, with 10 bases between the two germline ends. The CDR3 length is 15 residues. The CDR3 DNA reads as TGTGCCAGCAGTGAATTGGGGGGAGGCAATCAGCCCCAGCATTTT. This translates into CASSELGGGNQPQHF.

The gene calls are TRBV30 and TRBJ2-2, with D perhaps TRBD2 (5 bases). V was clipped by 5 bases and J by 4 bases, with 5 bases between them. CDR3 size: 11 residues. CDR1 and CDR2 from the germline V gene are GTSNPN and SVGIG (reference sequence). The CDR3 sequence: CAWAGTGELFF. The DNA for the CDR3 is TGTGCCTGGGCGGGCACCGGGGAGCTGTTTTTT.

The chain employs TRBV7-2 and TRBJ1-2; D is ambiguous. This CDR3 comprises 14 residues. The germline V gene encodes CDR1 SGHTA and CDR2 FQGNSA. V lost 1 base, J lost 8 bases, and 14 bases lay in between. CDR3 DNA: TGTGCCAGCAGCTTAGATTCGGGAATTCCGGGCTACACCTTC. Its translation: CASSLDSGIPGYTF.

This clone was detected only a few times. This rearrangement joins TRBV9 to TRBJ2-3, with 9 bases matching TRBD2. This CDR3 has 17 residues. Germline V gene sequence: CDR1 SGDLS, CDR2 YYNGEE. With 0 bases clipped from V and 1 base from J, the junction kept 6 bases outside the gene matches. The CDR3 sequence: CASSVGGSGGRTDTQYF. In DNA form, the CDR3 reads TGTGCCAGCAGCGTAGGGGGTAGCGGGGGCCGCACAGATACGCAGTATTTT.

This chain joins TRBV5-4 and TRBJ2-3; 11 positions match TRBD1. J lost 5 bases, V lost 5 bases, and 7 bases had no gene match. Germline assignment: CDR1 SGHNT and CDR2 YYREEE (reference sequence). This CDR3 comprises 15 residues. CDR3 DNA: TGTGCCAGCAGATCAGGGACAGGGGGAGGAGATACGCAGTATTTT. Translating gives CASRSGTGGGDTQYF.

The V call is TRBV27, the J call TRBJ1-2; D is undetermined. CDR3 length equals 13 residues. V gave up 6 bases and J gave up 2 bases, with 10 bases separating them. Looked up from germline, CDR1 is MNHEY and CDR2 is SMNVEV (reference sequence). CDR3 loop: CASRPGGNYGYTF. The CDR3 DNA sequence: TGTGCCAGCAGACCAGGAGGGAACTATGGCTACACCTTC.

V usage is TRBV7-6 and J usage is TRBJ2-7; the match to TRBD1 covers 7 bases. The CDR3 runs 15 residues. The J segment lost 0 bases and the V segment lost 5 bases, leaving 7 bases of the junction unmatched. CDR1 is SGHVS and CDR2 is FNYEAQ in the germline V gene. The CDR3 loop is CASSTTGFGSYEQYF. In DNA form, the CDR3 reads TGTGCCAGCAGCACGACAGGGTTTGGCTCCTACGAGCAGTACTTC.

J is TRBJ1-2 and V is TRBV5-3; D unresolved. TRBV5-3 is known as an ORF, though its function is uncertain. This CDR3 has 15 amino acids. V was shortened by 0 bases and J by 0 bases, with 9 bases between the two germline ends. This chain's CDR3 is CARSLAGNSNYGYTF. For the CDR3, the DNA is TGTGCCAGAAGCTTGGCTGGCAATTCTAACTATGGCTACACCTTC.

This clone was recorded only once. The chain is built from TRBV7-9 and TRBJ1-5; 7 bases are shared with TRBD1. The CDR3 has 14 amino acids. V was clipped by 5 bases and J by 3 bases; unmatched bases: 4. CDR1 SEHNR and CDR2 FQNEAQ come from the germline V gene (reference sequence). The CDR3 DNA follows: TGTGCCAGCAGCCACGGACAGGTCAATCAGCCCCAGCATTTT. It codes for CASSHGQVNQPQHF.